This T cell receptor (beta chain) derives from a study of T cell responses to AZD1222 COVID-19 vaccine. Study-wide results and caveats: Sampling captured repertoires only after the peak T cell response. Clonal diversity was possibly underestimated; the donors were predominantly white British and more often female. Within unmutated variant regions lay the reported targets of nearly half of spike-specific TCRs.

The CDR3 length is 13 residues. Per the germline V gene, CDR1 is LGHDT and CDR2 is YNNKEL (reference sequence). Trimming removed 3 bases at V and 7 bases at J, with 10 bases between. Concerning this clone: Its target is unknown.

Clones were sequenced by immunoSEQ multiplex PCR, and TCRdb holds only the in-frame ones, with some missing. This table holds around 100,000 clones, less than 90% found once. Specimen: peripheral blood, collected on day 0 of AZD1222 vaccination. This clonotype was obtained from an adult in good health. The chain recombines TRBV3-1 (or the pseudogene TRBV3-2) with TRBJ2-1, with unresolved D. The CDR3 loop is CASSQVGVNEQFF. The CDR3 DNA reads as TGTGCCAGCAGCCAGGTCGGCGTGAATGAGCAGTTCTTC.